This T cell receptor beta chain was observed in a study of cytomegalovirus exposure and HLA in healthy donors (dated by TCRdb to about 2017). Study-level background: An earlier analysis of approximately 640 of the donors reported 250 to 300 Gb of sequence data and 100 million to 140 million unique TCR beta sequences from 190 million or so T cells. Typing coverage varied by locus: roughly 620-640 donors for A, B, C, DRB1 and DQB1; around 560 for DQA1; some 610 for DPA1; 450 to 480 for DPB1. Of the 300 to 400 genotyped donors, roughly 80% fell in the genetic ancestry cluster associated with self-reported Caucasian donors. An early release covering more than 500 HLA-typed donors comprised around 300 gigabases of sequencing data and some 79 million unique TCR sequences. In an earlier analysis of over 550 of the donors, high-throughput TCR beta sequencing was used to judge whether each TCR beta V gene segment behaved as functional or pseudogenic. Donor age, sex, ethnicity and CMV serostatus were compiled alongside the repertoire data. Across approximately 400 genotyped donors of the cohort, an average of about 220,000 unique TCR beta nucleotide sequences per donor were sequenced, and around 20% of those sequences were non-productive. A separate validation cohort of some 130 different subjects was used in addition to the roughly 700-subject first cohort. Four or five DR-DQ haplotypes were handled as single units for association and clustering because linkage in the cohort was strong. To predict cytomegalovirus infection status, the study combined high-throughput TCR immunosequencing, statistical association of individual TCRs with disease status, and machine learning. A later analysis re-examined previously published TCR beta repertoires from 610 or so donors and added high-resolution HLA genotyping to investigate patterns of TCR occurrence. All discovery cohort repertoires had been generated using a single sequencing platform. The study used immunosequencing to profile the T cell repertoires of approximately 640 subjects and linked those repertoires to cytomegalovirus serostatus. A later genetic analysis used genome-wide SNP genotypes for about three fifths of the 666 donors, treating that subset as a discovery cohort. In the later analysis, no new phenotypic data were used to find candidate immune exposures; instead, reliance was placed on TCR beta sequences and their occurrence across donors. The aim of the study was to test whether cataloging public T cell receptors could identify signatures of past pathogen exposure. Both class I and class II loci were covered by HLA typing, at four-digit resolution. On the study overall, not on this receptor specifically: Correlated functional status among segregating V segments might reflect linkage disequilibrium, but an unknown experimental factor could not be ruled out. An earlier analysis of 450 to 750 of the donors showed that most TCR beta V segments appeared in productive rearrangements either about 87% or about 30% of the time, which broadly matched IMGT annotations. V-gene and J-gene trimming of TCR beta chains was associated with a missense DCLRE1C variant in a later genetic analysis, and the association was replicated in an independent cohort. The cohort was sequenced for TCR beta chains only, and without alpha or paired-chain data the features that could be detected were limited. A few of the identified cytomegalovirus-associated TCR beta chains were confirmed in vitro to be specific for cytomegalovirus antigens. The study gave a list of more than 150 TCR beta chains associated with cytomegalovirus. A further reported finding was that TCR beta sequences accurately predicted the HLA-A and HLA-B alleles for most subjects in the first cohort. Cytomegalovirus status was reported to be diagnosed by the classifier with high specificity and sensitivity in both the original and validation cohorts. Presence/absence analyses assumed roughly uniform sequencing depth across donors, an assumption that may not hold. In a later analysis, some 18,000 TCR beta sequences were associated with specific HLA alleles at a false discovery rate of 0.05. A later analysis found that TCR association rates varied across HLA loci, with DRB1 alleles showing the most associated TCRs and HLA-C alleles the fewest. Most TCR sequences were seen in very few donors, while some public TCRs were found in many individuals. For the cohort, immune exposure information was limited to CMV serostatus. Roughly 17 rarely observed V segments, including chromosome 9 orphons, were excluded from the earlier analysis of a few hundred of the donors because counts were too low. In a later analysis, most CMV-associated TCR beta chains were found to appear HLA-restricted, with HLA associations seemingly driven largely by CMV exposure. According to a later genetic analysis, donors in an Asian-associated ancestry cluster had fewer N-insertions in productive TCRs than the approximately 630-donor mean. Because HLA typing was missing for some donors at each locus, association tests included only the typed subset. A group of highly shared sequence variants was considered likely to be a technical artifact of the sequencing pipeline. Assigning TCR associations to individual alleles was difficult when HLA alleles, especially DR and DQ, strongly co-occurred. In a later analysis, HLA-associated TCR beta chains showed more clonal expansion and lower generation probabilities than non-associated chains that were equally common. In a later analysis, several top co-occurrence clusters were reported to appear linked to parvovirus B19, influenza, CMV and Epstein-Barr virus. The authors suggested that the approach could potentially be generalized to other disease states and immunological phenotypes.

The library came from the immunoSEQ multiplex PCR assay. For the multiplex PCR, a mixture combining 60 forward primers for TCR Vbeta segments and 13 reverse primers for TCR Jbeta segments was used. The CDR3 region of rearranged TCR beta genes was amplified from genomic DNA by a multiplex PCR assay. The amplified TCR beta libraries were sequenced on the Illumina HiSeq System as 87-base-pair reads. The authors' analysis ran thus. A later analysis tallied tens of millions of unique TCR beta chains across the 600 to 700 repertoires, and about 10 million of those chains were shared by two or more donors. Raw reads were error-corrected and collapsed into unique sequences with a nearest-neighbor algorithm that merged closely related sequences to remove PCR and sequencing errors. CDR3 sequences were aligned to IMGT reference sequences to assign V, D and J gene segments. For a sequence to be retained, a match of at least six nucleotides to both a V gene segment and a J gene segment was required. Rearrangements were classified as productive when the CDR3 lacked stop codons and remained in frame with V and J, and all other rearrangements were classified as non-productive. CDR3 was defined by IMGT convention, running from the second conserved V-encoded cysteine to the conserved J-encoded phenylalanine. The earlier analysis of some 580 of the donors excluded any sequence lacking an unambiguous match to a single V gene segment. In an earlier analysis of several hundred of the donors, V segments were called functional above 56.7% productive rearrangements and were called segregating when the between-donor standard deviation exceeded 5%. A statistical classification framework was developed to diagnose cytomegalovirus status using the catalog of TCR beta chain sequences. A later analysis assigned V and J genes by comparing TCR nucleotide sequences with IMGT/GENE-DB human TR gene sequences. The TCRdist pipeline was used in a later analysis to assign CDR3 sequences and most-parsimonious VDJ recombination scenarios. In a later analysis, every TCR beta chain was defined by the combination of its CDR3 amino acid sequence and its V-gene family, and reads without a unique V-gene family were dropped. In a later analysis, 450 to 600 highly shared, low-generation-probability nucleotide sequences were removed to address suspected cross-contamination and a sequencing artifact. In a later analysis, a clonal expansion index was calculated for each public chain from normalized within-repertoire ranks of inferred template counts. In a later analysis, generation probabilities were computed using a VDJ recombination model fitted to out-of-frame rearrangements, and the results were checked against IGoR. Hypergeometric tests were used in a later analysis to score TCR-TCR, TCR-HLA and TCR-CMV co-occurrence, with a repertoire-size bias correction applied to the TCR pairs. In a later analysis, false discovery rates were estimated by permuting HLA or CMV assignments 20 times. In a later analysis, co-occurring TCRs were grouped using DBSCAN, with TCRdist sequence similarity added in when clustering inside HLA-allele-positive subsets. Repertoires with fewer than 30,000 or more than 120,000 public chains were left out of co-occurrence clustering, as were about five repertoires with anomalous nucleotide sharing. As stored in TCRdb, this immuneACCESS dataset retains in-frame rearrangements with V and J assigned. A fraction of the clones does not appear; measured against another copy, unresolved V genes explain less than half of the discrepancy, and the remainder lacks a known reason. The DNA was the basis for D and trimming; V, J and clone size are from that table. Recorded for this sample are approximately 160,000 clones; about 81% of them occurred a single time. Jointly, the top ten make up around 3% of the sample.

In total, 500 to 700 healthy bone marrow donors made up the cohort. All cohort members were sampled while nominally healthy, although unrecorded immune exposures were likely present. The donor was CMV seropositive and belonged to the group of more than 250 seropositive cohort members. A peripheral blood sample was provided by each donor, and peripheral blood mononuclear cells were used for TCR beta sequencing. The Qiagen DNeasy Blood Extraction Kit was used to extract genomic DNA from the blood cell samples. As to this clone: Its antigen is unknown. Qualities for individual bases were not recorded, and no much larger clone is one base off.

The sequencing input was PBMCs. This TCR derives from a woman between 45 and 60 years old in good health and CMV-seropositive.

The CDR3 reads as follows: CASSGGLNSPLHF. The nucleotide sequence is given as TGTGCCAGCAGCGGCGGGTTGAATTCACCCCTCCACTTT. This chain joins TRBV7-8 to TRBJ1-6, with the identity of the D gene unclear. The germline V gene supplies CDR1 SGHVS and CDR2 FQNEAQ. V is reduced by 5 bases and J by 7 bases, leaving a spacing of 9 bases between them. From the cysteine up to the phenylalanine, the CDR3 has a length of 13 residues. CDR3 DNA only is kept here, 39 bases in frame from base 1.